This T cell receptor beta chain was recovered during a study of CXCR3-negative and CXCR3-positive naive CD8 T cells. Study background: TRB reads totalled about 140 million, about 1.5 +/- 0.3 million per library. Study results and caveats: Memory CD8+ cells showed much lower diversity, while both naive subsets were comparably high. Naive CXCR3-negative and CXCR3-positive cells had similar TRBV-TRBJ usage; memory differed.

A word on this clonotype: Its antigen is not identified.

UMI-labeled 5' RACE yielded the TRB cDNA libraries. After re-calling the 5' RACE reads, TCRdb lists one entry per CDR3 protein, DNA absent. In total, the table holds more than 7,500 distinct CDR3 sequences. Germline loops: CDR1 SGHAT, CDR2 FQNNGV. The CDR3 has 14 amino acids. Phenotypically, naive CD8+ T cells corresponded to CD45RO-CCR7+CD27+CD95-. Sequencing was done on a sample of naive CXCR3- CD8+ T cells from blood. Subset defined: CD45RO-CCR7+CD27+CD95- naive CD8+ T cells lacking CXCR3 (TNR3-). The chain employs TRBV11-2 and TRBJ2-5; TCRdb selects TRBD1, and the lack of DNA leaves this call unchecked. The sequence derives from a human donor in good health. Some clones in this sample may be carry-over from other donors' samples. CDR3 loop: CASSPGLELETQYF. Drawing the rest from reference TRBV11-2 and TRBJ2-5, the complete variable domain is EAGVAQSPRYKIIEKRQSVAFWCNPISGHATLYWYQQILGQGPKLLIQFQNNGVVDDSQLPKDRFSAERLKGVDSTLKIQPAKLEDSAVYLCASSPGLELETQYFGPGTRLLVL.